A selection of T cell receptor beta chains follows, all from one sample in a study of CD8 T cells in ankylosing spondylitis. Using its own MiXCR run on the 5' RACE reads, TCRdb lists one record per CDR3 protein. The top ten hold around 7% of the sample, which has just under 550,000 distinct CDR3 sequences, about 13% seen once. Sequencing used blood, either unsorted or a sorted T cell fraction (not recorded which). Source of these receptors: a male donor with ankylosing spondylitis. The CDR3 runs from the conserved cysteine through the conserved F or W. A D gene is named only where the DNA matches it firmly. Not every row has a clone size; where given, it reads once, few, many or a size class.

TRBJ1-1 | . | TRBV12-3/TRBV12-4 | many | TGTGCCAGCAGGGGAGGCACTGAAGCTTTCTTT | CASRGGTEAFF
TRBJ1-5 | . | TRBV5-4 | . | TGTGCCAGCAGCTTGGCCGGGGGATTAGATCAGCCCCAGCATTTT | CASSLAGGLDQPQHF
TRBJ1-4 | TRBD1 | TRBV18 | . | TGTGCCAGCTCACCACCGTTCGTGGACAGGGGGATGACTAATGAAAAACTGTTTTTT | CASSPPFVDRGMTNEKLFF
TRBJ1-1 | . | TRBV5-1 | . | TGCGCCAGCAGCTCGGGCACAGGAGCTGAAGCTTTCTTT | CASSSGTGAEAFF
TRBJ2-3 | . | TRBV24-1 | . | TGTGCCACCAGTGATTTGGAGGGTCCTAGCACAGATACGCAGTATTTT | CATSDLEGPSTDTQYF
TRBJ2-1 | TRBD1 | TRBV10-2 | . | TGCGCCAGCATGGCGGGACAGGGGTACGATGAGCAGTTCTTC | CASMAGQGYDEQFF
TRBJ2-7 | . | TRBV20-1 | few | TGCAGTGCTAGTTTAGTGCAGAACGAGCAGTACTTC | CSASLVQNEQYF
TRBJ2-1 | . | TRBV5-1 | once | TGCGCCAGCAGCTTGGAGTTTCTTCGGTCCGGTTTCGAGCAGTTCTTC | CASSLEFLRSGFEQFF
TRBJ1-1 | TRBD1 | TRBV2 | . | TGTGCCAGCAGTGCTAGGACAGGGGGATGGGCTGAAGCTTTCTTT | CASSARTGGWAEAFF
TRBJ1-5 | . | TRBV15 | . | TGTGCCACCAAGGGCAGGATGCTGGATCAGCCCCAGCATTTT | CATKGRMLDQPQHF
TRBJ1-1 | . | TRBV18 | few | TGTGCCAGCTCACCTCTCGACGGATTTGAAGCTTTCTTT | CASSPLDGFEAFF
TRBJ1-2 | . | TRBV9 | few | TGTGCCAGCAGCGTATCCGGGGGAGCGGATGGCTACACCTTC | CASSVSGGADGYTF
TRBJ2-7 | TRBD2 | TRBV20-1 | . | TGCAGTGCTAGAGATATAGCGGGAAGGTACGAGCAGTACTTC | CSARDIAGRYEQYF
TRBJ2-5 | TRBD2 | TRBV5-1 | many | TGCGCCAGCAGACTGGGGGGGACCCAAGAGACCCAGTACTTC | CASRLGGTQETQYF
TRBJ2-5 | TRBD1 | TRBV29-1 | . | TGCAGCGAAAGACAGGGGTCGAGTGAGACCCAGTACTTC | CSERQGSSETQYF
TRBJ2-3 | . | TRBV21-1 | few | TGTGCCAGCAGCTTATGGACTAGCGGGAGAGATACGCAGTATTTT | CASSLWTSGRDTQYF
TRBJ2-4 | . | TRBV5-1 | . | TGCGCCAGCAGCTTGGGGACTTGGGGGCTTCAGTACTTC | CASSLGTWGLQYF
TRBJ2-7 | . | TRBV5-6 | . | TGTGCCAGCAGCTCTGTCAACGAGCAGTACTTC | CASSSVNEQYF